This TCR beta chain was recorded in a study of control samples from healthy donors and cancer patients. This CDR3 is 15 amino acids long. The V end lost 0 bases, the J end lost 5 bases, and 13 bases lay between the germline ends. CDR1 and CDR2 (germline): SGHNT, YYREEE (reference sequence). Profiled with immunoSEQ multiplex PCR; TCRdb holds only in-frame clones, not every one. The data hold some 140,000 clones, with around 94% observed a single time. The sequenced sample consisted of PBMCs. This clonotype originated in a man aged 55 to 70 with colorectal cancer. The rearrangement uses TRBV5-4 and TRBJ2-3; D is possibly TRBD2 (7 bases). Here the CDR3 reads CASSLAAGAVDTQYF. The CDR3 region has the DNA TGTGCCAGCAGCTTGGCGGCGGGGGCAGTAGATACGCAGTATTTT.